Listed below are T cell receptor beta chains from one sample, sequenced in a study of PD-1 blockade in classical Hodgkin lymphoma. Only in-frame clones appear in the TCRdb table, and some are missing; sequencing was by immunoSEQ multiplex PCR. The data contain some 65,000 clones, over 70% of them singletons. The sample was peripheral blood mononuclear cells (PBMCs), taken before the second cycle of nivolumab. Receptors originate from a human donor with classical Hodgkin lymphoma. Each CDR3 is given with its conserved first and last residue. A D gene is named only where the DNA matches it firmly. The size of a clone is reported for some rows only, either as once, few or many, or as a class for expanded clones.

clone_size | j_call | d_call | v_call | cdr3_nt | cdr3_aa
NA | TRBJ2-1 | NA | TRBV5-6 | TGTGCCAGCAGCTTGGAAGGATCAGGAGACAATGAGCAGTTCTTC | CASSLEGSGDNEQFF
NA | TRBJ1-5 | NA | TRBV30 | TGTGCCTGGAAGGGTTCGGGCAATCAGCCCCAGCATTTT | CAWKGSGNQPQHF
few | TRBJ2-7 | TRBD2 | TRBV28 | TGTGCCAGCAGTACCATTGAAGCGGGAGAGTCCTACGAGCAGTACTTC | CASSTIEAGESYEQYF
NA | TRBJ1-6 | TRBD1 | TRBV6-1 | TGTGCCAGCATGGGACAGTTAAATTCACCCCTCCACTTT | CASMGQLNSPLHF
NA | TRBJ1-2 | NA | TRBV25-1 | TGTGCCAGCAGTGAAGTCGGTAAACGGGGCTACACCTTC | CASSEVGKRGYTF
NA | TRBJ2-3 | NA | TRBV28 | TGTGCCAGCAGACTACCGGGACGGAGCACAGATACGCAGTATTTT | CASRLPGRSTDTQYF
NA | TRBJ2-3 | NA | TRBV10-2 | TGCGCCAGCAGTGAGTCGGGGGGAGAGCTCGCAGATACGCAGTATTTT | CASSESGGELADTQYF
NA | TRBJ1-2 | NA | TRBV12-5 | TGTGCTAGTGGTTTGGTTAGGGCAGGGGCTTTCTATGGCTACACCTTC | CASGLVRAGAFYGYTF
NA | TRBJ2-5 | NA | TRBV5-1 | TGCGCCAGCAGCATGACCTTGACGGAGACCCAGTACTTC | CASSMTLTETQYF
NA | TRBJ1-2 | TRBD1 | TRBV29-1 | TGCAGCGTTGGGACAGGCGGTAGCTATGGCTACACCTTC | CSVGTGGSYGYTF
NA | TRBJ2-3 | NA | TRBV2 | TGTGCCAGCAACTGGGTGGGCCTGGGGGATACGCAGTATTTT | CASNWVGLGDTQYF
NA | TRBJ2-7 | NA | TRBV4-2 | TGTGCCAGCAGCCACCGACCCCATAAGGAGCAGTACTTC | CASSHRPHKEQYF
NA | TRBJ2-6 | NA | TRBV27 | TGTGCCAGTACCTCTGGGGCCAACGTCCTGACTTTC | CASTSGANVLTF
NA | TRBJ2-2 | NA | TRBV27 | TGTGCCAGCACGTCGAACACCGGGGAGCTGTTTTTT | CASTSNTGELFF
NA | TRBJ2-1 | TRBD2 | TRBV11-3 | TGTGCCAGCAGCTTAGGGGGGTCAGTAGCGGGAGAGCAGTTCTTC | CASSLGGSVAGEQFF
NA | TRBJ2-3 | NA | TRBV6-5 | TGTGCCAGCAGTTACTCGTATTCGGGGCGCCAGGATACGCAGTATTTT | CASSYSYSGRQDTQYF
NA | TRBJ1-4 | NA | TRBV30 | TGTGCCTGGAGTGTTGGGGCGGTTGAAAAACTGTTTTTT | CAWSVGAVEKLFF